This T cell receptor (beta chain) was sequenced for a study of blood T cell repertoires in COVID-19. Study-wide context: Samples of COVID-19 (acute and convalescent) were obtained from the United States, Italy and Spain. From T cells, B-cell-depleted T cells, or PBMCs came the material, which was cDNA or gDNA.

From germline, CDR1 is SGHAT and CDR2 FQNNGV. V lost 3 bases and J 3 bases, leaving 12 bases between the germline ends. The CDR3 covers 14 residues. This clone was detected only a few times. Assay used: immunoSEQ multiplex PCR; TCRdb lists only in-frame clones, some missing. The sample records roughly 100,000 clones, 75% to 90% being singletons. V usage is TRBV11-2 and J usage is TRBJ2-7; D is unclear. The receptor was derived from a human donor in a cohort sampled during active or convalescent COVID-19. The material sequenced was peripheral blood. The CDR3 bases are TGTGCCAGCAGCTTGGAGAGGCAGTTCTACGAGCAGTACTTC. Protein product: CASSLERQFYEQYF.